This T cell receptor (beta chain) was recovered during a study of cytomegalovirus exposure and HLA in healthy donors. V dropped 2 bases and J dropped 5 bases, with 12 bases sitting between them. This CDR3 contains 14 residues. In germline, CDR1 is SGHVS, CDR2 FQNEAQ. Details on this clone: The antigen remains unidentified.

Overall study findings and caveats: Later analysis demonstrated an association between a missense DCLRE1C variant and TCR beta V- and J-gene trimming. When analyzed later, the rates of TCR association showed variation by HLA locus, with DRB1 the most and HLA-C the fewest. Reportedly, a later analysis found an Asian-associated ancestry cluster had fewer N-insertions than the roughly 700-donor mean. Per a prior analysis, the majority of TCR beta V segments were productive roughly 87% or roughly 30% of the time.

60 Vbeta and 13 Jbeta primers were used in PCR. TCRdb's copy holds only in-frame clones and misses some; the assay was immunoSEQ multiplex PCR. The sample includes fewer than 250,000 clones, 82% of them seen just once. The sequenced sample consisted of PBMCs. This sequence was found in a man aged 35 to 55 in good health and CMV-seropositive. The V and J genes are TRBV7-8 and TRBJ1-1; D may be TRBD1 (5 bases). The CDR3 region has the DNA TGTGCCAGCAGCTTATTGGCACCAGGGACTGAAGCTTTCTTT. This gives the protein CASSLLAPGTEAFF.